Given below is one T cell receptor (beta chain) in context. Generated by immunoSEQ multiplex PCR, the TCRdb table keeps only in-frame clones and is missing some. The sample yields more than 200,000 clones, around 84% seen once. This sample was taken from a study of blood T cell repertoires in COVID-19. Study overall: Some COVID-19 samples were acute and others convalescent; all came from the United States, Italy and Spain. T cells, B-cell-depleted T cells, or PBMCs provided the cDNA or gDNA that served as material.

The participants were between roughly 18 and 90 years old and came from about two dozen US areas. Germline V gene data show CDR1 as SGDLS and CDR2 as YYNGEE. The length of the CDR3 is 16 residues. J was trimmed by 0 bases and V by 0 bases; bases with no gene match: 3. The sample comprised PBMCs or T cells enriched from blood (not recorded which). The sequence derives from a woman between 45 and 60 years old who had recovered from COVID-19. This chain uses TRBV9 with TRBJ1-3, with 7 bases that match TRBD1. The DNA of the CDR3 is TGTGCCAGCAGCGTAGGGGACAGCTACTCTGGAAACACCATATATTTT. It encodes CASSVGDSYSGNTIYF.